This T cell receptor (beta chain) was documented in a study of blood T cells in healthy people across ages (dated by TCRdb to the mid-2010s). Describing the broader study: In model experiments, template switching captured roughly one uniquely barcoded TCR beta cDNA molecule for every two T cells. To track age-related changes in TCR beta repertoire diversity, the study relied on deep sequencing normalized with unique cDNA molecular identifiers. The study analyzed two additional independent replicas of 1 million unique cDNA reads from the same blood draw for two donors, one aged 18 to 30 and one aged 80 or older. Donors were grouped into four age groups: young (average roughly 15 years), middle-aged (39), aged (over 55) and long-lived (about 89). To avoid experimental bias, donors of different ages were randomly spread across the sequencing lanes.

From the cysteine up to the phenylalanine, the CDR3 has a length of 14 residues. CDR3 DNA is the only sequence kept; it has 42 bases, read in frame from the first base. CDR1 SGDLS and CDR2 YYNGEE are derived from the germline V gene. Cut back by 2 bases and 7 bases, the V and J ends lie 13 bases apart. Libraries were prepared through 5' RACE. TCRdb lists the instrument as Illumina HiSeq 2500. A second PCR of about 6 to 11 cycles was performed with a sample-barcoded 5' primer and a J-beta primer mix. A template-switch 5' adaptor carrying 12 random nucleotides introduced a unique molecular identifier onto each TCR beta cDNA molecule. At least 3 million CDR3-containing paired-end reads were obtained from each sample. First-strand cDNA was synthesized from all RNA with the Mint cDNA synthesis kit, primed by a TRBC-specific oligonucleotide. Following uracil-DNA glycosylase treatment, all cDNA underwent a first 18-cycle PCR with the universal primers M1SS and BC2_uni_R. The original methods were these. Normalization of each sample was performed by random selection of 1 million high-quality reads, each carrying a distinct molecular identifier. Instead of being binned into consensus sequences, reads with shared molecular identifiers were discarded. MiTCR, run with a Q25 quality threshold and the strictest error-elimination algorithm, handled CDR3 identification, clonotype clustering and error correction. A nonparametric unseen species model using Euler transformation provided a lower-bound estimate of total TCR beta diversity. Clones were called with MiXCR by TCRdb after fastp trimmed the public reads at Q25, and only in-frame beta chains were retained. Rows are unified per CDR3 protein, each entry keeping the most common DNA and genes. TCRdb's processing, not the authors', yielded these V and J calls. This sample gives roughly 700,000 distinct CDR3 sequences in total; roughly 49% of them show up just once. Of the sample, roughly a third falls within the top ten clones.

Paper-wide results and their limitations: Conclusive comparison of naive and antigen-experienced compartments was prevented by the profiling of bulk unsorted PBMCs. Observed TCR beta diversity per million T cells fell roughly linearly with age, and a significant reduction was already apparent by age around 40. The CMV infection status of donors was not known, potentially confounding age-related changes in expanded clonotypes. Total diversity estimates from one million sequenced T cells were considered lower bounds and underestimates. Compared with the aged group, the long-lived group had more naive CD4+ T cells, fewer expanded clones and increased TCR diversity, a pattern suggesting age selection. There was a strong correlation between observed TCR beta diversity and the percentage of naive T cells measured by flow cytometry.

As to this clonotype: Its recognized antigen is unknown. Nothing much larger sits one base from this clone, and base qualities are not available.

Systemically healthy Caucasian individuals from Russia, 35 to 40 in total and aged about 6 to 100 years, were included as donors. Each donor gave 8 to 10 milliliters of peripheral blood, drawn into EDTA-treated Vacutainer tubes. Ficoll-Paque density-gradient centrifugation was used to isolate PBMCs, with at least 6 million per sample. Total RNA was extracted from PBMCs with Trizol reagent, with at least 6 micrograms obtained per sample. For every donor, an aliquot of PBMCs went through flow cytometry to measure the percentages of naive CD45RAhigh/CD27high T cells. The sample taken for sequencing was blood. Rearrangement joined TRBV9 to TRBJ1-5; confidence is insufficient to name the D gene. This TCR was sampled from a woman aged 60-75 years in good health. The nucleotide sequence reads as follows: TGTGCCAGCAGCGTCGGTCCGGGGTGGCAGCCCCAGCATTTT. Translated, it reads CASSVGPGWQPQHF.